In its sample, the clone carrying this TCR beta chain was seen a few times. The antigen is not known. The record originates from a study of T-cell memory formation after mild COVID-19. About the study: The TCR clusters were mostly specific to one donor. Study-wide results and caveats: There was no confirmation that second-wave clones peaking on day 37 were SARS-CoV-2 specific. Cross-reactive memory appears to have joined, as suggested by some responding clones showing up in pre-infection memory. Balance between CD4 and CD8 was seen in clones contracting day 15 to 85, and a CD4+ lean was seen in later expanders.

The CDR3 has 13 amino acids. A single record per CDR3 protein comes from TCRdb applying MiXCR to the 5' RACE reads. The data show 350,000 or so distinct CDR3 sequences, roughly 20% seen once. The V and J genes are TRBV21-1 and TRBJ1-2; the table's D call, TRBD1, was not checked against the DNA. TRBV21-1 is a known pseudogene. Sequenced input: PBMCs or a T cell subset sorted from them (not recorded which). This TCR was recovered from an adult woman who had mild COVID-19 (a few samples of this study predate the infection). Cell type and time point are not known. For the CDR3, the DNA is TGTGCCAGCAGCAAATGGGGGGACCGTGGCTACACCTTC. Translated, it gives CASSKWGDRGYTF.